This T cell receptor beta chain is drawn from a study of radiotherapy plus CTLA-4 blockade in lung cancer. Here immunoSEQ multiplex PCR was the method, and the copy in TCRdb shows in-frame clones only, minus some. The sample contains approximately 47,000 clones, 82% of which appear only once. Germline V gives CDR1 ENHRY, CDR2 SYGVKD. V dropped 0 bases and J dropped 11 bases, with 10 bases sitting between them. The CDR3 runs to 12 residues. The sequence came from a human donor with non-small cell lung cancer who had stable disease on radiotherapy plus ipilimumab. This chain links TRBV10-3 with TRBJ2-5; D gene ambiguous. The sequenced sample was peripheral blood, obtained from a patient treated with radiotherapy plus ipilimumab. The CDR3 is CAISESRRQQYF. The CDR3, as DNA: TGTGCCATCAGTGAGTCGAGGCGCCAGCAGTACTTC.